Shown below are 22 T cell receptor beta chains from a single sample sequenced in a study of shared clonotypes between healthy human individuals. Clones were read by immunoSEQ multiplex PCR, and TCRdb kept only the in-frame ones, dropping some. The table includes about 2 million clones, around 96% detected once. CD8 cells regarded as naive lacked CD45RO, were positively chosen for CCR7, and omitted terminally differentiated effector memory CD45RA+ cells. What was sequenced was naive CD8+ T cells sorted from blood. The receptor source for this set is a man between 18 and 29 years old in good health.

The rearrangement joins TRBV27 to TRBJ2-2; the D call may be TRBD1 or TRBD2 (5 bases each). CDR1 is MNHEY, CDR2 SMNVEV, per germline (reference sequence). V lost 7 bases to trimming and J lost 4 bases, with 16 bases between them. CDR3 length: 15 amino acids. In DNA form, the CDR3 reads TGTGCCAGCACGTCGAGGGGAGCGAGCACCGGGGAGCTGTTTTTT. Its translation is CASTSRGASTGELFF.

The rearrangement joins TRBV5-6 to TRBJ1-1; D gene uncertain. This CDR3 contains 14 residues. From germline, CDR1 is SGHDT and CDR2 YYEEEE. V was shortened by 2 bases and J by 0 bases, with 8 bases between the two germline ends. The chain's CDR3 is CASSFGLMNTEAFF. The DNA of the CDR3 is TGTGCCAGCAGCTTTGGGCTCATGAACACTGAAGCTTTCTTT.

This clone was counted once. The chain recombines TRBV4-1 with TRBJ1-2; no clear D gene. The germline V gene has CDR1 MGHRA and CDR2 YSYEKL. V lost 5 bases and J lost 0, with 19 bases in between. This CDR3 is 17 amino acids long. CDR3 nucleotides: TGCGCCAGCAGCTTAACCAGTGGAGGGCCTTCTAACTATGGCTACACCTTC. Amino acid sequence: CASSLTSGGPSNYGYTF.

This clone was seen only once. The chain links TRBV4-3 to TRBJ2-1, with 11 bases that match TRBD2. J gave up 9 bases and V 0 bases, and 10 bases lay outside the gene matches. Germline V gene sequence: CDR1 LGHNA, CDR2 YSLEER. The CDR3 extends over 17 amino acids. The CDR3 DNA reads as TGCGCCAGCAGCCAAGATAACCTTAGCGGGAGGGCCGGTGAGCAGTTCTTC. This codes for CASSQDNLSGRAGEQFF.

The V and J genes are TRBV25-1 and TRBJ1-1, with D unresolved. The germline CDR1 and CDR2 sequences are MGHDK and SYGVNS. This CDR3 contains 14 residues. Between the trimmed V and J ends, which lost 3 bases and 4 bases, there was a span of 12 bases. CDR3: CASSEGYTGTEAFF. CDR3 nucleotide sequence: TGTGCCAGCAGTGAGGGTTATACGGGCACTGAAGCTTTCTTT.

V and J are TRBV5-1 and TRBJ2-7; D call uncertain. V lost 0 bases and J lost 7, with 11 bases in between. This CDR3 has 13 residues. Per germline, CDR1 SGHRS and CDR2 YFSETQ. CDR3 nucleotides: TGCGCCAGCAGCTTGGGTCCTATGGGAGAGCAGTACTTC. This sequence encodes CASSLGPMGEQYF. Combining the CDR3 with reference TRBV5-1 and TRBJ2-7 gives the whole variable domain KAGVTQTPRYLIKTRGQQVTLSCSPISGHRSVSWYQQTPGQGLQFLFEYFSETQRNKGNFPGRFSGRQFSNSRSEMNVSTLELGDSALYLCASSLGPMGEQYFGPGTRLTVT.

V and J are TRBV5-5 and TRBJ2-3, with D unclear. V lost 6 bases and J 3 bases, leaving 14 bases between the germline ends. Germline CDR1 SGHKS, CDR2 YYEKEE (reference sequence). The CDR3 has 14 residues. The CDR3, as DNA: TGTGCCAGCACCTTTGGGCGGATGACAGATACGCAGTATTTT. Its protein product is CASTFGRMTDTQYF.

CDR3 sequence reads: CASSPLAGGSYNEQFF. The CDR3 nucleotides are TGTGCCAGCAGTCCATTAGCGGGGGGCTCCTACAATGAGCAGTTCTTC. This chain links TRBV2 with TRBJ2-1, with 10 bases aligning to TRBD2. CDR1 SNHLY and CDR2 FYNNEI come from the germline V gene. The J segment lost 0 bases and the V segment lost 5 bases, leaving 4 bases of the junction unmatched. The CDR3 has 16 residues.

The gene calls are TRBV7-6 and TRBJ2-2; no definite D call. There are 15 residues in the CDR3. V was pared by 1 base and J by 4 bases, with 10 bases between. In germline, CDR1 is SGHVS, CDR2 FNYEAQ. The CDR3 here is CASSLGDGVTGELFF. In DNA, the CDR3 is TGTGCCAGCAGCTTAGGAGACGGAGTCACCGGGGAGCTGTTTTTT.

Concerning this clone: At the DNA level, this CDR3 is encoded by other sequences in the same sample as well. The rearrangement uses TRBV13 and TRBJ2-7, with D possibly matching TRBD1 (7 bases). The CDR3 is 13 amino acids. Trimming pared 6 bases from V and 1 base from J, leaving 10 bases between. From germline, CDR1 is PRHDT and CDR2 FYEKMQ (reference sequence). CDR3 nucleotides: TGTGCCAGCAGTTCAGGGGGGTCCTACGAGCAGTACTTC. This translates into CASSSGGSYEQYF.

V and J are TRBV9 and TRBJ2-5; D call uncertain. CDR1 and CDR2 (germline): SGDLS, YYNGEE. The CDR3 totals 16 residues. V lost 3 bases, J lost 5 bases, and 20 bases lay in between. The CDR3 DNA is TGTGCCAGCAGCGGACACCCGGGCCTCGAAAGGGAGACCCAGTACTTC. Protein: CASSGHPGLERETQYF.

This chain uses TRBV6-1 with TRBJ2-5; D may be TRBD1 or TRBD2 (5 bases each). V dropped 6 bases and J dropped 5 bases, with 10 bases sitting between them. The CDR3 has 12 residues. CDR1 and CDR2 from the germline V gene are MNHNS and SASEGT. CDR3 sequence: CASRGPRETQYF. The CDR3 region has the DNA TGTGCCAGCAGGGGACCTCGGGAGACCCAGTACTTC.

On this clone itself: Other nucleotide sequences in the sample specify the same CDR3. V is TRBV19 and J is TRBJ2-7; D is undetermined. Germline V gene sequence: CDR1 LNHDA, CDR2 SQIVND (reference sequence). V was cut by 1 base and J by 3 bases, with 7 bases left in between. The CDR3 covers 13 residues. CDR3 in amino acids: CASSIGQNYEQYF. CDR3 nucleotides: TGTGCCAGTAGTATAGGTCAGAACTACGAGCAGTACTTC.

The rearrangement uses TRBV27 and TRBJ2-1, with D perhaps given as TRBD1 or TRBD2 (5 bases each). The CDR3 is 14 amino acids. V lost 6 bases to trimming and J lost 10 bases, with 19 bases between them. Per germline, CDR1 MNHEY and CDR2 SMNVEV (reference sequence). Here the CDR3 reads CASSFPPDGGEQFF. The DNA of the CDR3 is TGTGCCAGCAGCTTCCCCCCCGATGGGGGAGAGCAGTTCTTC.

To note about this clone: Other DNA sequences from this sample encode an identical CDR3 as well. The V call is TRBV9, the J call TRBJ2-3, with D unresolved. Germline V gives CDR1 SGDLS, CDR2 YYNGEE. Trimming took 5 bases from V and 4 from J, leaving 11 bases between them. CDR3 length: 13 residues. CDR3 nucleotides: TGTGCCAGCAGTGTTGGCGGCCCAGATACGCAGTATTTT. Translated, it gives CASSVGGPDTQYF.

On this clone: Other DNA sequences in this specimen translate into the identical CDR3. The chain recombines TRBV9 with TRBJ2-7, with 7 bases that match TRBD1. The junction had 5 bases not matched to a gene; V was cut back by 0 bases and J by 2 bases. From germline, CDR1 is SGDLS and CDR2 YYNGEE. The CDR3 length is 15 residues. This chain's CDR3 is CASSVGQGLTYEQYF. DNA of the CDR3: TGTGCCAGCAGCGTAGGACAGGGCCTAACCTACGAGCAGTACTTC.

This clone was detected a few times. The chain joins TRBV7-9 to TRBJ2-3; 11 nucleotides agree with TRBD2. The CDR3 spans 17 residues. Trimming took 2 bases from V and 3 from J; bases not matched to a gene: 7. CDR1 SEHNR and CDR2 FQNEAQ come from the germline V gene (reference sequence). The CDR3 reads CASSLPLWTSGTDTQYF. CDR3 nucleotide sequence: TGTGCCAGCAGCTTACCCCTGTGGACTAGCGGGACAGATACGCAGTATTTT.

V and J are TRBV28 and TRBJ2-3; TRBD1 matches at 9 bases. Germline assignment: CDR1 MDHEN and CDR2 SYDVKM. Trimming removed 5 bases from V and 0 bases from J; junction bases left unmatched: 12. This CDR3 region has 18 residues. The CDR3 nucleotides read TGTGCCAGCAGTCCCGGGACAGGGATACAACTAAGCACAGATACGCAGTATTTT. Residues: CASSPGTGIQLSTDTQYF.

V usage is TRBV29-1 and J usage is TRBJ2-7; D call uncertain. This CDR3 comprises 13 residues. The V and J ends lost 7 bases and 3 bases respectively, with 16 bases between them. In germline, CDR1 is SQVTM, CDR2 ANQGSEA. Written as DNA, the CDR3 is TGCAGCGCAAAAGGATCGGACGGCTACGAGCAGTACTTC. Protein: CSAKGSDGYEQYF.

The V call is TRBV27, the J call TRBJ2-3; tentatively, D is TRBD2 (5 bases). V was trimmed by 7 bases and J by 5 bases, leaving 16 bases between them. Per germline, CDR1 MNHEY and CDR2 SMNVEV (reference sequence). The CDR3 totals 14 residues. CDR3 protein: CASIGEGSIDTQYF. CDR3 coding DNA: TGTGCCAGCATTGGTGAGGGCTCGATAGATACGCAGTATTTT.

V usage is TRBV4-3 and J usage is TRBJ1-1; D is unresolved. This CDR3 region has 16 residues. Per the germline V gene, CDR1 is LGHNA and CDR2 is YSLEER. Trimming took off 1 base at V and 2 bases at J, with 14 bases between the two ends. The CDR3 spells CASSQARAAFNTEAFF. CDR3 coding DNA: TGCGCCAGCAGCCAAGCGAGGGCAGCCTTCAACACTGAAGCTTTCTTT.

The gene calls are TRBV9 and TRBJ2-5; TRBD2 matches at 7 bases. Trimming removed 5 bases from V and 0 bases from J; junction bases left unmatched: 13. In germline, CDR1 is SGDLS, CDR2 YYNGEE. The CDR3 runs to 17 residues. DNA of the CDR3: TGTGCCAGCAGTTCGGGGGGTCCCACCCTGTACCAAGAGACCCAGTACTTC. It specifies CASSSGGPTLYQETQYF.